This T cell receptor beta chain originates from a study of T cells in Graves' hyperthyroidism and ophthalmopathy. Study-wide results and limits: Ophthalmopathy was identified by the model a median about seven months ahead of onset. Separating ophthalmopathy from stable hyperthyroidism was achieved by a 13 V-J model. Blood shared most expanded thyroid clonotypes above 0.001.

It was over 9.5 ml of fresh peripheral blood that supplied the PBMCs. Germline values: CDR1 MNHNS, CDR2 SASEGT. There are 13 residues in the CDR3. Trimming removed 1 base at V and 7 bases at J, with 10 bases between. TCR beta CDR3 sequences were amplified from RNA transcripts. When the TCR CDR3 underwent first-round RT-PCR, the HTBI primer set was used. TCRdb redid the calling of the multiplex PCR reads with MiXCR, one entry per CDR3 protein. Of nearly 600,000 distinct CDR3 sequences listed, over 12% are singletons. The table lists this clonotype with a few counts. What it binds is unknown. Sequences were obtained from blood. V is TRBV6-1 and J is TRBJ1-2, with D hard to call. The source of this sequence is a woman between 18 and 29 years old with Graves' ophthalmopathy. In nucleotides, the CDR3 is TGTGCCAGCAGTGAAGTTGACCGTGGTGGCTACACCTTC. It translates to CASSEVDRGGYTF.